This TCR beta chain was retrieved from a study of blood T cell repertoires in COVID-19. Study information: PBMCs, B-cell-depleted T cells, or T cells were the source of the cDNA or gDNA that made up the material.

Participants spanned ages about 18 to 89 years and resided in about 24 US areas. Participant reports of clinical history set cohort assignment. On this clone: The sample has other DNA sequences that encode this CDR3 too.

Per the original data handling: Estimation of nucleated cell counts relied on the amplification of reference gene primers. Profiled with immunoSEQ multiplex PCR; TCRdb holds only in-frame clones, not every one. Clonal size and the V and J genes are those of that table, whereas D and trimming came from the DNA. Here the sample spans approximately 300,000 clones, over 75% being singletons. This CDR3 has 15 amino acids. Germline CDR1 is SNHLY and CDR2 is FYNNEI. With 3 bases clipped from V and 0 bases from J, the junction kept 3 bases outside the gene matches. The chain is built from TRBV2 and TRBJ2-3, with 7 positions matching TRBD1. The sequencing sample was made of PBMCs or T cells enriched from blood (not recorded which). The sequence was collected from a woman aged 30 to 39 who had recovered from COVID-19. CDR3 nucleotides: TGTGCCAGCAGTGAGGGGACAGCCAGCACAGATACGCAGTATTTT. Translated: CASSEGTASTDTQYF.